These 10 T cell receptor beta chains came from one sample sequenced in a study of chemoradiotherapy in HPV16-positive cancers. The assay was immunoSEQ multiplex PCR, and TCRdb's table has in-frame clones only and misses some. The sample includes 9,000 to 15,000 clones, more than 50% of them seen just once. The specimen was collected from a patient who underwent chemoradiotherapy. The receptors were gathered from a human donor with HPV-associated anogenital cancer.

V is TRBV6-1 and J is TRBJ2-1; D is unclear. This CDR3 is built from 12 residues. Deletions cut 3 bases from V and 4 bases from J, with 4 bases between. In germline, CDR1 is MNHNS, CDR2 SASEGT. In DNA, the CDR3 is TGTGCCAGCAGTGACAGATACAATGAGCAGTTCTTC. Encoded protein: CASSDRYNEQFF.

The chain uses TRBV5-6 and TRBJ2-7, with 9 nucleotides matching TRBD1. V shed 3 bases, J shed 9 bases, and the junction held 7 bases outside the gene matches. CDR3 length: 13 residues. CDR1 and CDR2 from the germline V gene are SGHDT and YYEEEE. CDR3 nucleotides: TGTGCCAGCAGCTCCGGGACAGGGACTTGGCAGTACTTC. Amino acid sequence: CASSSGTGTWQYF.

A few counts support this clone. The chain uses TRBV6-6 and TRBJ2-3; possibly TRBD2 for D (6 bases). Germline values: CDR1 MNHNY, CDR2 SVGAGI (reference sequence). This CDR3 has 15 amino acids. Trimming took 2 bases from V and 3 from J, leaving 12 bases between them. The CDR3 loop reads CASSYGGVGTDTQYF. CDR3 DNA: TGTGCCAGCAGTTACGGCGGGGTGGGGACAGATACGCAGTATTTT.

This chain links TRBV30 with TRBJ2-1; no reliable D call. The CDR3 length is 14 residues. Looked up from germline, CDR1 is GTSNPN and CDR2 is SVGIG (reference sequence). V was clipped by 4 bases and J by 6 bases, with 16 bases between them. For the CDR3, the DNA is TGTGCCTGGACCCCTCGAGGTAGACTCAATGAGCAGTTCTTC. This sequence encodes CAWTPRGRLNEQFF.

This clone was seen a handful of times. This sequence joins TRBV2 and TRBJ2-7; a possible D gene is TRBD1 (6 bases). Germline V lookup: CDR1 SNHLY, CDR2 FYNNEI. The CDR3 is made up of 16 amino acids. V shed 2 bases and J shed 5 bases, with 19 bases lying between them. The chain's CDR3 is CASSEIRHRVDNEQYF. DNA of the CDR3: TGTGCCAGCAGTGAAATTCGCCACAGGGTGGACAACGAGCAGTACTTC.

Turning to this clone: Other DNA sequences of this sample code for an identical CDR3. This chain links TRBV7-9 with TRBJ1-1; D remains unclear. V dropped 2 bases and J dropped 1 base, with 5 bases sitting between them. CDR3 size: 13 residues. Looked up from germline, CDR1 is SEHNR and CDR2 is FQNEAQ (reference sequence). The CDR3 protein is CASSLTGNTEAFF. The CDR3 DNA is TGTGCCAGCAGCTTAACGGGGAACACTGAAGCTTTCTTT.

The J gene is TRBJ2-2, the V gene TRBV4-1, with D perhaps matching TRBD1 (6 bases). V shed 10 bases and J shed 0 bases, with 9 bases lying between them. Per the germline V gene, CDR1 is MGHRA and CDR2 is YSYEKL. The CDR3 sequence is 13 residues long. In DNA, the CDR3 is TGCGCCACAGGGGACACGAACACCGGGGAGCTGTTTTTT. Its protein product is CATGDTNTGELFF.

The chain combines TRBV11-2 with TRBJ1-2, with D tentatively TRBD1 (6 bases). Trimming stripped 1 base from V and 4 bases from J, with 16 bases between. CDR1 is SGHAT and CDR2 is FQNNGV in the germline V gene. The length of the CDR3 is 16 residues. This CDR3 is CASSLAVGGGGYGYTF. CDR3 nucleotide sequence: TGTGCCAGCAGCTTAGCCGTTGGGGGCGGAGGCTATGGCTACACCTTC.

The V and J genes are TRBV5-6 and TRBJ2-1; 12 bases line up with TRBD2. CDR3 size: 18 residues. Germline V gene sequence: CDR1 SGHDT, CDR2 YYEEEE. With V trimmed by 2 bases and J by 7 bases, 13 bases remained unmatched. The CDR3 DNA follows: TGTGCCAGCAGCTTTTCTAAAGGGGCTAGCGGGGGGGTTAATGAGCAGTTCTTC. Translated, it gives CASSFSKGASGGVNEQFF.

The CDR3: CASYSGVSTDTQYF. For the CDR3, the DNA is TGTGCCAGCTATAGCGGGGTTAGCACAGATACGCAGTATTTT. V usage is TRBV6-6 and J usage is TRBJ2-3, with TRBD2 matching over 8 bases. The CDR3 runs to 14 residues. The germline V gene has CDR1 MNHNY and CDR2 SVGAGI (reference sequence). J was trimmed by 0 bases and V by 8 bases; bases with no gene match: 4.